The rows below give T cell receptor beta chains drawn from one sample of a study of blood T cells in healthy people across ages. From the 5' RACE reads, TCRdb called clonotypes with MiXCR, one entry per CDR3 protein. The sample includes some 1.1 million distinct CDR3 sequences, under 40% of them seen just once. The sequencing sample was made of blood. The source of these receptors is a man aged 18 to 29 in good health. Both conserved end residues are part of each CDR3. The order of the fields is D gene, clone size, CDR3 length, V gene, J gene, CDR3 protein, CDR3 DNA. A D gene is named only where the DNA matches it firmly. Size is omitted from some rows. Given values are once, few, many or a class for expanded clones.

TRBD2	few	16	TRBV5-1	TRBJ2-5	CASSFASGTEEETQYF	TGCGCCAGCAGCTTTGCTAGCGGGACCGAGGAAGAGACCCAGTACTTC
.	few	13	TRBV15	TRBJ2-3	CATSRESTDTQYF	TGTGCCACCAGCAGGGAAAGCACAGATACGCAGTATTTT
.	few	15	TRBV7-9	TRBJ2-3	CASSLEPRGTDTQYF	TGTGCCAGCAGCTTAGAGCCTCGAGGCACAGATACGCAGTATTTT
TRBD1	few	15	TRBV20-1	TRBJ1-1	CSARTGPGSNTEAFF	TGCAGTGCGAGGACAGGGCCCGGGTCCAACACTGAAGCTTTCTTT
.	once	14	TRBV19	TRBJ1-1	CASARDTQDTEAFF	TGTGCCAGTGCCCGGGACACCCAGGACACTGAAGCTTTCTTT
TRBD1	few	15	TRBV20-1	TRBJ2-5	CSARAGTGVQETQYF	TGCAGTGCTAGGGCGGGGACAGGGGTCCAAGAGACCCAGTACTTC
TRBD2	.	17	TRBV4-3	TRBJ2-7	CASSQGVAGSSYNEQYF	TGCGCCAGCAGCCAAGGGGTAGCGGGGAGCTCCTACAATGAGCAGTACTTC
TRBD2	.	15	TRBV18	TRBJ2-5	CASSPPTSGSETQYF	TGTGCCAGCTCACCACCGACTAGCGGCTCAGAGACCCAGTACTTC
.	many	13	TRBV20-1	TRBJ2-3	CSASAGVGYTQYF	TGCAGTGCTTCTGCCGGGGTTGGATATACGCAGTATTTT
.	.	14	TRBV12-3/TRBV12-4	TRBJ2-7	CASSGYGSSYEQYF	TGTGCCAGCAGTGGGTACGGGAGCTCCTACGAGCAGTACTTC
.	.	11	TRBV10-3	TRBJ2-1	CAISEAGEQFF	TGTGCCATCAGTGAGGCCGGGGAGCAGTTCTTC
.	many	12	TRBV20-1	TRBJ1-2	CSAGRAADGYTF	TGCAGTGCTGGCCGGGCGGCGGATGGCTACACCTTC
TRBD2	few	17	TRBV12-3/TRBV12-4	TRBJ2-3	CASSSLAGGGRTDTQYF	TGTGCCAGCAGTTCTTTAGCGGGGGGCGGTCGCACAGATACGCAGTATTTT
TRBD2	.	14	TRBV2	TRBJ2-1	CASRGVAGGSEQFF	TGTGCCAGCAGAGGGGTAGCGGGGGGTAGTGAGCAGTTCTTC
.	many	14	TRBV29-1	TRBJ2-5	CSVETFGVYETQYF	TGCAGCGTTGAAACTTTCGGGGTATATGAGACCCAGTACTTC
TRBD1	few	15	TRBV7-2	TRBJ2-3	CASSQQGGTSDTQYF	TGTGCCAGCAGTCAACAGGGGGGCACCTCCGATACGCAGTATTTT
.	few	14	TRBV18	TRBJ2-3	CASSPGAGLYTQYF	TGTGCCAGCTCACCGGGGGCAGGGTTGTACACGCAGTATTTT
.	.	14	TRBV20-1	TRBJ1-2	CSASQKTWMVGYTF	TGCAGTGCTTCCCAAAAGACATGGATGGTGGGCTACACCTTC
TRBD2	.	17	TRBV9	TRBJ2-1	CASSVGLAGGPYNEQFF	TGTGCCAGCAGCGTAGGGCTAGCGGGGGGCCCCTACAATGAGCAGTTCTTC
.	few	15	TRBV5-1	TRBJ2-7	CASTKTTSSYNEQYF	TGCGCCAGCACCAAGACAACCAGCTCCTACAATGAGCAGTACTTC
.	few	15	TRBV9	TRBJ1-2	CASTASSGYNYGYTF	TGTGCCAGCACCGCTAGTTCAGGGTACAACTATGGCTACACCTTC
.	many	12	TRBV4-3	TRBJ2-5	CASSSWNNEQYF	TGCGCCAGCAGCTCCTGGAACAATGAGCAGTACTTC
.	few	13	TRBV9	TRBJ1-2	CASSSRGFDGYTF	TGTGCCAGCAGCTCGAGAGGGTTCGATGGCTACACCTTC
.	few	15	TRBV3-1	TRBJ1-2	CASSQDPAGNYGYTF	TGTGCCAGCAGCCAAGATCCCGCCGGAAACTATGGCTACACCTTC
TRBD2	.	13	TRBV20-1	TRBJ2-1	CSARGLAEETLFF	TGCAGTGCTAGGGGACTAGCGGAAGAGACCCTGTTCTTC
TRBD2	.	18	TRBV12-5	TRBJ2-1	CASGLAPGTSGHNNEQFF	TGTGCTAGTGGTTTGGCCCCCGGGACTAGCGGGCATAACAATGAGCAGTTCTTC
TRBD1	.	15	TRBV6-2/TRBV6-3	TRBJ1-1	CASSYPAQGPTEAFF	TGTGCCAGCAGTTACCCTGCACAGGGGCCCACTGAAGCTTTCTTT
.	few	13	TRBV27	TRBJ2-4	CASSLSIGNIQYF	TGTGCCAGCAGTTTATCGATAGGGAACATTCAGTACTTC
.	few	16	TRBV7-2	TRBJ1-6	CASSYAPGTNNSPLHF	TGTGCCAGCAGCTACGCACCGGGAACTAATAATTCACCCCTCCACTTT
.	many	14	TRBV27	TRBJ2-1	CASNPGVSYNEQFF	TGTGCCAGCAATCCAGGGGTAAGCTACAATGAGCAGTTCTTC
.	.	15	TRBV12-3/TRBV12-4	TRBJ1-2	CASSLTDFANYGYTF	TGTGCCAGCAGCTTAACAGATTTTGCTAACTATGGCTACACCTTC
TRBD1	few	16	TRBV4-3	TRBJ2-1	CASSPNPGTGDNEQFF	TGCGCCAGCAGCCCCAACCCCGGGACAGGAGACAATGAGCAGTTCTTC
TRBD1	few	13	TRBV6-6	TRBJ1-2	CASSWTGQAIDTF	TGTGCCAGCAGTTGGACGGGACAGGCAATCGACACCTTC
.	.	15	TRBV7-2	TRBJ2-7	CASSFGTNEAYEQYF	TGTGCCAGCAGCTTCGGGACAAATGAAGCCTACGAGCAGTACTTC
TRBD2	.	15	TRBV20-1	TRBJ2-7	CSPRVGLAGAYEQYF	TGCAGCCCTAGGGTGGGACTAGCGGGGGCCTACGAGCAGTACTTC
.	.	12	TRBV3-1	TRBJ2-3	CASSFDVNTQYF	TGTGCCAGCAGCTTCGACGTAAATACGCAGTATTTT
TRBD1	few	11	TRBV12-3/TRBV12-4	TRBJ1-1	CASTLTGWAFF	TGTGCCAGCACCCTGACAGGGTGGGCTTTCTTT
.	few	15	TRBV4-3	TRBJ2-1	CASSRTGYDRNEQFF	TGCGCCAGCAGCCGGACCGGGTATGATCGCAATGAGCAGTTCTTC
.	.	16	TRBV5-5	TRBJ1-5	CASSTEVVQGYQPQHF	TGTGCCAGCAGCACGGAAGTTGTACAGGGATATCAGCCCCAGCATTTT
.	.	14	TRBV9	TRBJ2-5	CASSPSAKIYGQYF	TGTGCCAGCAGCCCCTCAGCAAAAATCTACGGGCAGTACTTC
.	many	13	TRBV7-9	TRBJ2-7	CASSSSTVYEQYF	TGTGCCAGCAGCTCCTCGACCGTCTACGAGCAGTACTTC
TRBD1	.	15	TRBV12-3/TRBV12-4	TRBJ1-6	CASSNNRGGNSPLHF	TGTGCCAGCAGCAACAACAGGGGGGGGAATTCACCCCTCCACTTT
.	.	14	TRBV3-1	TRBJ1-2	CASSQLKGSDGYTF	TGTGCCAGCAGCCAATTGAAAGGGAGTGATGGCTACACCTTC
.	.	16	TRBV25-1	TRBJ2-2	CASSESRRLLPGELFF	TGTGCCAGCAGTGAATCCCGGAGGCTACTACCCGGGGAGCTGTTTTTT
.	.	13	TRBV5-1	TRBJ1-1	CASSWGMGSEAFF	TGCGCCAGCAGCTGGGGTATGGGGTCTGAAGCTTTCTTT
.	.	14	TRBV5-5	TRBJ1-1	CASSLRFMNTEAFF	TGTGCCAGCAGCTTACGGTTCATGAACACTGAAGCTTTCTTT
.	.	14	TRBV25-1	TRBJ2-1	CASSSRTSYNEQFF	TGTGCCAGCAGTTCTCGTACCTCCTACAATGAGCAGTTCTTC
.	few	14	TRBV9	TRBJ2-5	CASSVGTSYETQYF	TGTGCCAGCAGCGTAGGGACGTCTTATGAGACCCAGTACTTC
.	.	12	TRBV4-3	TRBJ2-4	CASSQDYGSQYF	TGCGCCAGCAGCCAAGATTATGGGTCCCAGTACTTC
TRBD1	few	14	TRBV2	TRBJ1-2	CATTRDRPYHGYTF	TGTGCCACAACCCGGGACAGGCCTTATCATGGCTACACCTTC
.	.	13	TRBV12-3/TRBV12-4	TRBJ1-6	CASRDRPNSPLHF	TGTGCCAGCAGAGACAGGCCGAATTCACCCCTCCACTTT
.	.	16	TRBV10-3	TRBJ1-2	CAISDPGSSGGNGYTF	TGTGCCATCAGTGACCCGGGGAGTAGTGGGGGCAATGGCTACACCTTC
TRBD1	.	16	TRBV29-1	TRBJ2-6	CSAVDRALSGANVLTF	TGCAGCGCTGTGGACAGGGCCCTCTCTGGGGCCAACGTCCTGACTTTC
.	.	14	TRBV13	TRBJ2-7	CASSLAPVYNEQYF	TGTGCCAGCAGCTTAGCTCCAGTCTACAATGAGCAGTACTTC
.	.	12	TRBV6-2/TRBV6-3	TRBJ2-5	CASTPDQETQYF	TGTGCCAGCACTCCCGACCAAGAGACCCAGTACTTC
.	.	16	TRBV10-3	TRBJ2-3	CAISAERGGVKDTQYF	TGTGCCATCAGTGCAGAGAGGGGGGGGGTGAAAGATACGCAGTATTTT
TRBD1	.	14	TRBV20-1	TRBJ1-5	CSASRGQGNQPQHF	TGCAGTGCTAGCCGCGGACAGGGTAATCAGCCCCAGCATTTT